The 9 T cell receptor beta chains in this list originate from one sample, sequenced in a study of blood T cell repertoires in COVID-19 (TCRdb year 2020). The protocol used for the library was the immunoSEQ multiplex PCR assay. The immuneACCESS repertoire file appears here via TCRdb, limited to in-frame rearrangements. These files lack a portion of the clones; in checked studies, under half of the deficit traces to unresolved V genes, and the cause of the others is not known. The sample has 350,000 to 400,000 clones on record, around 87% of them singletons. The ten most abundant clones make up around 1.9% of the sample. The sequencing input was PBMCs or T cells enriched from blood (not recorded which). These receptor sequences come from a middle-aged man in a cohort exposed to, infected with or recovered from COVID-19 (not recorded which).

The chain joins TRBV3-1 (or the pseudogene TRBV3-2) to TRBJ1-1; D call uncertain. CDR3 length: 15 residues. Per the germline V gene, CDR1 is LGHDT and CDR2 is YNNKEL (reference sequence). V was cut by 4 bases and J by 3 bases, with 15 bases left in between. The DNA for the CDR3 is TGTGCCAGCAGCCCTTACAGCGGACTGGACACTGAAGCTTTCTTT. Its translation is CASSPYSGLDTEAFF.

The rearrangement links TRBV20-1 to TRBJ2-1; 7 bases line up with TRBD2. With V trimmed by 3 bases and J by 9 bases, 2 bases remained unmatched. The CDR3 length is 11 residues. Germline V lookup: CDR1 DFQATT, CDR2 SNEGSKA (reference sequence). CDR3: CSARGGSEQFF. The CDR3 DNA reads as TGCAGTGCTAGGGGCGGGAGTGAGCAGTTCTTC.

The J gene is TRBJ2-1, the V gene TRBV18, with 8 bases identical to TRBD2. The CDR3 consists of 17 residues. The V and J ends lost 3 bases and 6 bases, in that order; junction bases with no gene match: 13. Per germline, CDR1 KGHSH and CDR2 LQKENI. CDR3 sequence: CASSPPAGGRIGNEQFF. CDR3 bases: TGTGCCAGCTCACCCCCGGCGGGCGGGAGGATAGGCAATGAGCAGTTCTTC.

The CDR3 DNA reads TGTGCCAGTAGTATCTGGGGGCAGGGGGAGCACGAGCAGTACTTC. Protein sequence: CASSIWGQGEHEQYF. The J gene is TRBJ2-7, the V gene TRBV19, with 7 bases fitting TRBD1. This CDR3 region has 15 residues. V shed 3 bases, J shed 5 bases, and the junction held 10 bases outside the gene matches. In germline, CDR1 is LNHDA, CDR2 SQIVND (reference sequence).

The V gene is TRBV6-5, the J gene TRBJ1-1, with TRBD1 identical over 8 bases. Trimming removed 6 bases from V and 1 base from J; junction bases left unmatched: 1. The CDR3 consists of 13 residues. The germline V gene has CDR1 MNHEY and CDR2 SVGAGI. The CDR3 reads CASRGTGNTEAFF. In nucleotides, the CDR3 is TGTGCCAGCAGGGGGACAGGGAACACTGAAGCTTTCTTT.

The rearrangement uses TRBV6-5 and TRBJ2-1; D is unresolved. With 1 base removed from V and 0 bases from J, the gap between germline ends came to 4 bases. Germline V gives CDR1 MNHEY, CDR2 SVGAGI. This CDR3 is built from 14 residues. CDR3 region: CASSYLSSYNEQFF. The CDR3 region has the DNA TGTGCCAGCAGTTACTTGAGCTCCTACAATGAGCAGTTCTTC.

The chain links TRBV5-1 to TRBJ2-2, with 10 bases aligning to TRBD2. From germline, CDR1 is SGHRS and CDR2 YFSETQ. The CDR3 contains 15 residues. The junction had 5 bases not matched to a gene; V was cut back by 3 bases and J by 6 bases. The CDR3 nucleotides read TGCGCCAGCAGCTCCGGGACTAGCGTTCCCGGGGAGCTGTTTTTT. Protein: CASSSGTSVPGELFF.

The V and J genes are TRBV21-1 and TRBJ2-5; the tabulated D call, TRBD1, remains unverified against the DNA. TRBV21-1 is described as a pseudogene. This CDR3 has 16 amino acids. In nucleotides, the CDR3 is TGTGCCAGCAGCAACCCCGACAGGGGGCGCCGGGAGACCCAGTACTTC. As protein: CASSNPDRGRRETQYF.

The chain employs TRBV3-1 (or the pseudogene TRBV3-2) and TRBJ2-3; the match to TRBD2 covers 7 bases. After removal of 4 bases from V and 0 bases from J, the junction contained 7 bases not matched to a gene. CDR3 size: 16 residues. Germline assignment: CDR1 LGHDT and CDR2 YNNKEL (reference sequence). CDR3 DNA sequence: TGTGCCAGCAGCCCCCTGGGGGGGAGCAGCACAGATACGCAGTATTTT. It specifies CASSPLGGSSTDTQYF.